The source of this TCR beta chain is a study of cytomegalovirus exposure and HLA in healthy donors. Study background: The 120 or so validation repertoires were produced on the same platform as the approximately 620 repertoires of the first cohort. This was reported in a later analysis. Whole-study results and caveats: Among the CMV-associated chains, a few were confirmed in vitro as specific for CMV antigens. A list of 150 or so TCR beta chains associated with cytomegalovirus was given.

Donors came from a validation cohort of over 100 subjects, distinct from the first 666-subject cohort. V lost 4 bases and J lost 4; bases outside the gene matches: 5. Germline CDR1 is SGHTA and CDR2 is FQGNSA. CDR3 length: 14 amino acids. Profiling relied on immunoSEQ multiplex PCR, and the TCRdb table lists in-frame clones only, not all of them. Of some 170,000 clones in the sample, more than 75% were seen once. On this clone: Its antigen is unidentified.

This chain uses TRBV7-2 with TRBJ2-3, with 7 bases aligning to TRBD2. This receptor was obtained from a man aged 18 to 35 in good health and CMV-seropositive. Sequenced: PBMCs. CDR3 DNA sequence: TGTGCCAGCAGCTCCAGACTAGCAGCAGATACGCAGTATTTT. Translated, it gives CASSSRLAADTQYF.